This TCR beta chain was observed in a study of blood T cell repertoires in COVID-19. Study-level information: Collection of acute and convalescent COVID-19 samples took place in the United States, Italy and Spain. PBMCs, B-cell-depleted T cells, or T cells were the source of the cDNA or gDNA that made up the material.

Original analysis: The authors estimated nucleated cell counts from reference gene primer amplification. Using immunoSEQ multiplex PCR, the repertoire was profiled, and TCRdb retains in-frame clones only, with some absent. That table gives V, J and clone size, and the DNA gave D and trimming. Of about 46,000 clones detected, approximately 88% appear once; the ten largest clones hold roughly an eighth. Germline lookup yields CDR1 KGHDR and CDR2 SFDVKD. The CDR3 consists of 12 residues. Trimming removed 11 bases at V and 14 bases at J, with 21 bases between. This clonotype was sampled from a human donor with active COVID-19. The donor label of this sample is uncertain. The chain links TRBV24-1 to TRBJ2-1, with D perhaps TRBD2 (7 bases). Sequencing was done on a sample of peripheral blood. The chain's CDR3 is CAIEWGGPRKFF. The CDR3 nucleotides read TGTGCCATCGAGTGGGGGGGGCCTCGGAAGTTCTTC.